Listed here are 30 T cell receptor beta chains from one sample, sequenced in a study of cytomegalovirus exposure and HLA in healthy donors. The method was immunoSEQ multiplex PCR; TCRdb's version includes in-frame clones alone and lacks a portion of them. The sample lists 300,000 to 450,000 clones; more than 80% were seen once. Sequenced: PBMCs. Receptors originate from a young woman in good health and CMV-seronegative.

V is TRBV11-2 and J is TRBJ1-3; 9 bases map to TRBD1. Germline V CDR1 and CDR2: SGHAT, FQNNGV. V lost 3 bases to trimming and J lost 4 bases; unmatched junction nucleotides: 7. This CDR3 is 16 amino acids long. CDR3 in DNA: TGTGCCAGCAGCTTGTACTACGGGACAGGGGGAAACACCATATATTTT. Protein: CASSLYYGTGGNTIYF.

The genes are TRBV6-1 and TRBJ2-5, with D possibly matching TRBD1 (6 bases). Germline CDR1 and CDR2: MNHNS and SASEGT. The CDR3 runs to 13 residues. Trimming stripped 6 bases from V and 4 bases from J, with 12 bases between. Here the CDR3 reads CASSLLGAETQYF. The CDR3 DNA reads as TGTGCCAGCAGCCTTCTGGGGGCAGAGACCCAGTACTTC.

The chain is built from TRBV6-5 and TRBJ2-1, with 7 bases matching TRBD2. The CDR3 totals 14 residues. V gave up 0 bases and J gave up 7 bases; unmatched junction bases: 3. The germline V gene encodes CDR1 MNHEY and CDR2 SVGAGI. The CDR3 nucleotides are TGTGCCAGCAGTTACTCGTCCGGGGGGAATGAGCAGTTCTTC. It translates to CASSYSSGGNEQFF.

V and J are TRBV25-1 and TRBJ2-7; 7 bases map to TRBD2. Germline V gene sequence: CDR1 MGHDK, CDR2 SYGVNS. Trimming took 2 bases from V and 3 from J; bases not matched to a gene: 4. This CDR3 region has 14 residues. In DNA form, the CDR3 reads TGTGCCAGCAGTGAAGTGGGCGGGAGCTACGAGCAGTACTTC. Protein: CASSEVGGSYEQYF.

The chain couples TRBV15 to TRBJ1-1; perhaps TRBD1 as D (5 bases). Germline-derived CDR1 and CDR2 are LNHNV and YYDKDF (reference sequence). The CDR3 runs to 15 residues. Trimming stripped 0 bases from V and 4 bases from J, with 12 bases between. The chain's CDR3 is CATSRESGGGTEAFF. In DNA, the CDR3 is TGTGCCACCAGCAGAGAATCGGGGGGAGGCACTGAAGCTTTCTTT. The whole variable domain, remainder taken from reference TRBV15 and TRBJ1-1, is DAMVIQNPRYQVTQFGKPVTLSCSQTLNHNVMYWYQQKSSQAPKLLFHYYDKDFNNEADTPDNFQSRRPNTSFCFLDIRSPGLGDTAMYLCATSRESGGGTEAFFGQGTRLTVV.

This chain uses TRBV4-1 with TRBJ2-1; D possibly corresponds to TRBD2 (5 bases). This CDR3 comprises 12 residues. Germline values: CDR1 MGHRA, CDR2 YSYEKL. Trimming shortened V by 4 bases and J by 6 bases, and 7 bases separated the two germline ends. As DNA, the CDR3 is TGCGCCAGCAGCCTCCTAGCCAATGAGCAGTTCTTC. This sequence encodes CASSLLANEQFF.

The V call is TRBV7-8, the J call TRBJ1-2, with D possibly matching TRBD1 (5 bases). Germline CDR1 reads SGHVS; CDR2 reads FQNEAQ. V lost 1 base to trimming and J lost 4 bases, with 10 bases between them. The CDR3 is 14 residues long. The CDR3 DNA sequence: TGTGCCAGCAGCTTAGGCGGGACGGTCTATGGCTACACCTTC. The encoded protein is CASSLGGTVYGYTF.

The chain is built from TRBV7-7 and TRBJ2-1; 8 positions match TRBD1. There are 14 residues in the CDR3. Germline CDR1 SSHAT, CDR2 FNYEAQ (reference sequence). Trimming removed 4 bases from V and 3 bases from J; junction bases left unmatched: 2. The CDR3, as DNA: TGTGCCAGCAGCTCCGGACAGGGCTACAATGAGCAGTTCTTC. Translating gives CASSSGQGYNEQFF.

This clone was seen only once. The chain recombines TRBV27 with TRBJ2-2, with 10 bases lining up with TRBD2. V dropped 5 bases and J dropped 7; count of bases not matched to a gene: 10. The CDR3 loop spans 16 amino acids. Germline CDR1 and CDR2: MNHEY and SMNVEV (reference sequence). CDR3 sequence reads: CASSPEAGGQGGELFF. CDR3 DNA sequence: TGTGCCAGCAGTCCCGAAGCGGGGGGGCAGGGCGGGGAGCTGTTTTTT.

The J gene is TRBJ2-1, the V gene TRBV27; TRBD2 agrees at 7 bases. The CDR3 contains 11 residues. Germline lookup yields CDR1 MNHEY and CDR2 SMNVEV (reference sequence). V trimming: 8 bases; J trimming: 7 bases; junction bases outside the gene matches: 2. CDR3 bases: TGTGCCAGCTGGGGAGGGAATGAGCAGTTCTTC. It specifies CASWGGNEQFF.

This clone was detected only once. The V and J genes are TRBV27 and TRBJ1-1; TRBD1 matches 11 bases. Germline V gene lookup returns CDR1 MNHEY and CDR2 SMNVEV (reference sequence). This CDR3 has 15 amino acids. The trim removed 5 bases at V and 4 bases at J, leaving 6 bases unmatched. The CDR3 region is CASSKGTGGGTEAFF. Written as DNA, the CDR3 is TGTGCCAGCAGTAAAGGGACAGGGGGAGGCACTGAAGCTTTCTTT.

This chain connects TRBV27 to TRBJ2-7; 11 positions match TRBD2. CDR1 MNHEY and CDR2 SMNVEV come from the germline V gene (reference sequence). Trimming took 3 bases from V and 5 from J; bases not matched to a gene: 9. CDR3 length: 16 residues. The CDR3 DNA reads TGTGCCAGCAGTTTCCTCATAGCGGGAGGGCACCACGAGCAGTACTTC. Protein: CASSFLIAGGHHEQYF.

J is TRBJ2-2 and V is TRBV18; possibly TRBD1 for D (5 bases). The germline V gene has CDR1 KGHSH and CDR2 LQKENI. The CDR3 covers 14 residues. V was shortened by 6 bases and J by 2 bases, with 10 bases between the two germline ends. CDR3 DNA: TGTGCCAGCTCCCAGGGCCTAAACACCGGGGAGCTGTTTTTT. Amino acid sequence: CASSQGLNTGELFF. The complete variable domain, with remaining parts taken from reference TRBV18 and TRBJ2-2, reads NAGVMQNPRHLVRRRGQEARLRCSPMKGHSHVYWYRQLPEEGLKFMVYLQKENIIDESGMPKERFSAEFPKEGPSILRIQQVVRGDSAAYFCASSQGLNTGELFFGEGSRLTVL.

J is TRBJ2-3 and V is TRBV19, with TRBD2 matching over 9 bases. This CDR3 has 15 residues. Germline CDR1 reads LNHDA; CDR2 reads SQIVND (reference sequence). The J segment lost 4 bases and the V segment lost 5 bases, leaving 7 bases of the junction unmatched. CDR3 protein: CASSPRLAGPDTQYF. CDR3 coding DNA: TGTGCCAGTAGTCCCCGGCTAGCGGGGCCAGATACGCAGTATTTT. Complete variable domain (other parts from reference TRBV19 and TRBJ2-3): DGGITQSPKYLFRKEGQNVTLSCEQNLNHDAMYWYRQDPGQGLRLIYYSQIVNDFQKGDIAEGYSVSREKKESFPLTVTSAQKNPTAFYLCASSPRLAGPDTQYFGPGTRLTVL.

This clone was detected only a few times. The gene calls are TRBV4-2 and TRBJ2-7, with TRBD2 matching 8 bases. The V gene's germline CDR1 is LGHNA and CDR2 YNFKEQ. The V gene end was trimmed by 5 bases and the J gene end by 7 bases; junction bases not matched to a gene: 16. There are 16 residues in the CDR3. Here the CDR3 DNA reads TGTGCCAGCAGCTCCCCTTATGCGGGAGGATTGGGAGAGCAGTACTTC. Protein product: CASSSPYAGGLGEQYF.

CDR3 DNA sequence: TGCGCCAGCAGCCAGTGGAACTGGAACGGGAACCCGACCTACGAGCAGTACTTC. It codes for CASSQWNWNGNPTYEQYF. The genes are TRBV4-1 and TRBJ2-7; D perhaps matches TRBD2 (5 bases). This CDR3 is built from 18 residues. Looked up from germline, CDR1 is MGHRA and CDR2 is YSYEKL. V lost 3 bases and J lost 2, with 23 bases in between.

CDR3 nucleotide sequence: TGTGCCAGCAGTATCACAGGGAGCTCCTACAATGAGCAGTTCTTC. Encoded protein: CASSITGSSYNEQFF. This chain uses TRBV27 with TRBJ2-1; a possible D gene is TRBD1 (6 bases). The germline V gene encodes CDR1 MNHEY and CDR2 SMNVEV (reference sequence). CDR3 length: 15 residues. V lost 5 bases, J lost 0 bases, and 11 bases lay in between.

The V and J genes are TRBV7-9 and TRBJ2-7; 9 positions agree with TRBD2. In germline, CDR1 is SEHNR, CDR2 FQNEAQ (reference sequence). With 5 bases clipped from V and 3 bases from J, the junction kept 11 bases outside the gene matches. The CDR3 covers 16 residues. The CDR3 DNA reads TGTGCCAGCAGCAGGGCGGGTAGCGGGGGACACTACGAGCAGTACTTC. It yields the protein CASSRAGSGGHYEQYF.

The V call is TRBV28, the J call TRBJ2-7; D uncertain. The CDR3 spans 11 residues. V lost 6 bases to trimming and J lost 3 bases, with 6 bases between them. Germline V gives CDR1 MDHEN, CDR2 SYDVKM. The CDR3 sequence: CASSQNYEQYF. The CDR3 DNA sequence: TGTGCCAGCAGCCAAAACTACGAGCAGTACTTC.

The table lists this clone with a count of one. The chain carries TRBV30 and TRBJ2-1, with 10 nucleotides matching TRBD2. CDR3 length: 15 residues. Germline CDR1 and CDR2: GTSNPN and SVGIG (reference sequence). The junction had 12 bases not matched to a gene; V was cut back by 5 bases and J by 8 bases. The CDR3 region has the DNA TGTGCCTGGTGTATAGCGGGAGGCACTATGGATGAGCAGTTCTTC. Translation gives CAWCIAGGTMDEQFF. The variable domain in full, with the rest retrieved from reference TRBV30 and TRBJ2-1, is SQTIHQWPATLVQPVGSPLSLECTVEGTSNPNLYWYRQAAGRGLQLLFYSVGIGQISSEVPQNLSASRPQDRQFILSSKKLLLSDSGFYLCAWCIAGGTMDEQFFGPGTRLTVL.

This chain links TRBV28 with TRBJ2-7; possible D gene TRBD1, 6 bases. V was clipped by 8 bases and J by 5 bases, with 19 bases between them. This CDR3 is built from 14 residues. The germline gives CDR1 MDHEN, CDR2 SYDVKM. The CDR3 DNA sequence: TGTGCCAGCCTTCTGGGCAGGGGTATACACGAGCAGTACTTC. Amino acids: CASLLGRGIHEQYF.

The chain has TRBV5-1 and TRBJ2-5, with D possibly being TRBD1 (6 bases). The germline CDR1 and CDR2 sequences are SGHRS and YFSETQ. The V and J ends lost 5 bases and 5 bases respectively, with 13 bases between them. The CDR3 is 13 amino acids. This chain's CDR3 is CASRRQGWETQYF. The CDR3 region has the DNA TGCGCCAGCAGAAGGCAGGGGTGGGAGACCCAGTACTTC.

V is TRBV9 and J is TRBJ2-1; TRBD2 matches 10 bases. The CDR3 is 14 amino acids. V shed 4 bases, J shed 3 bases, and the junction held 1 base outside the gene matches. Germline V gives CDR1 SGDLS, CDR2 YYNGEE. The CDR3 region is CASSTSGIYNEQFF. DNA of the CDR3: TGTGCCAGCAGCACTAGCGGGATCTACAATGAGCAGTTCTTC.

This clone has a single count. In DNA, the CDR3 is TGTGCCAGCAGTTTAAGGACAGGGGGCGACTATGGCTACACCTTC. Translation: CASSLRTGGDYGYTF. The V and J genes are TRBV27 and TRBJ1-2, with 11 bases matching TRBD1. Per the germline V gene, CDR1 is MNHEY and CDR2 is SMNVEV (reference sequence). Trimming removed 2 bases from V and 3 bases from J; junction bases left unmatched: 2. The CDR3 sequence is 15 residues long.

The V and J genes are TRBV2 and TRBJ2-7, with 8 bases aligning to TRBD2. The CDR3 covers 13 residues. Germline CDR1 and CDR2: SNHLY and FYNNEI. After removal of 6 bases from V and 2 bases from J, the junction contained 3 bases not matched to a gene. CDR3 in amino acids: CASRLADPYEQYF. In DNA form, the CDR3 reads TGTGCCAGCAGACTAGCGGATCCCTACGAGCAGTACTTC.

J is TRBJ1-1 and V is TRBV6-5; TRBD1 aligns across 8 bases. The CDR3 loop spans 13 amino acids. J lost 7 bases, V lost 5 bases, and 6 bases had no gene match. Germline V gene sequence: CDR1 MNHEY, CDR2 SVGAGI. CDR3 in amino acids: CASSPRTGREAFF. The CDR3, as DNA: TGTGCCAGCAGTCCCAGGACAGGGCGTGAAGCTTTCTTT.

The V call is TRBV27, the J call TRBJ1-1, with D tentatively TRBD1 (6 bases). The CDR3 has 15 residues. Germline loops: CDR1 MNHEY, CDR2 SMNVEV (reference sequence). Trimming pared 3 bases from V and 5 bases from J, leaving 16 bases between. The CDR3 DNA reads TGTGCCAGCAGTTTCCAGGGGAATTCGCGGACTGAAGCTTTCTTT. Amino acid sequence: CASSFQGNSRTEAFF.

In its sample, this clone was seen once. The V and J genes are TRBV30 and TRBJ1-3, with TRBD1 matching 7 bases. J was trimmed by 5 bases and V by 4 bases; bases with no gene match: 2. Germline CDR1 reads GTSNPN; CDR2 reads SVGIG (reference sequence). The CDR3 contains 12 residues. In DNA form, the CDR3 reads TGTGCCTGGACGGGACAGCGAAACACCATATATTTT. Translated, it gives CAWTGQRNTIYF.

The rearrangement links TRBV2 to TRBJ2-5; D is possibly TRBD1 (6 bases). The CDR3 length is 15 residues. Germline V CDR1 and CDR2: SNHLY, FYNNEI. V was cut by 4 bases and J by 0 bases, with 12 bases left in between. The CDR3 reads CASSVQGMYQETQYF. The DNA of the CDR3 is TGTGCCAGCAGTGTCCAGGGGATGTACCAAGAGACCCAGTACTTC. Looking up the rest from reference TRBV2 and TRBJ2-5 gives the full variable domain: EPEVTQTPSHQVTQMGQEVILRCVPISNHLYFYWYRQILGQKVEFLVSFYNNEISEKSEIFDDQFSVERPDGSNFTLKIRSTKLEDSAMYFCASSVQGMYQETQYFGPGTRLLVL.

The count of this clone is one. The sample contains more than one DNA sequence encoding this CDR3. The chain couples TRBV6-1 to TRBJ1-6; D possibly corresponds to TRBD1 (6 bases). V lost 2 bases, J lost 6 bases, and 11 bases lay in between. CDR3 size: 15 residues. Germline CDR1 is MNHNS and CDR2 is SASEGT. This CDR3 is CASSEQGGSNSPLHF. The CDR3 coding sequence is TGTGCCAGCAGTGAACAAGGGGGATCTAATTCACCCCTCCACTTT.